The T cell receptor beta chain described here comes from a study of shared clonotypes between healthy human individuals. Study background: CD4 naive and memory got three plates each, CD8 naive two, CD8 memory one. Study findings and constraints: Naive subsets generally exceeded memory subsets in estimated richness. Clonotype sharing among the donors was expected to vary with sequencing depth.

As for this clone: Antigen specificity is unknown.

Using immunoSEQ multiplex PCR, the repertoire was profiled, and TCRdb retains in-frame clones only, with some absent. Of around 1,100,000 clones in the sample, 70% to 85% were seen once. Sequenced sample: memory CD4+ T cells from PBMCs. Subset in this sample: CD45RA-negative fraction. The sequence derives from a man aged 18 to 29 in good health. Some clones in this sample may be carry-over from other donors' samples.

For the CDR3, the DNA is TGTGCCAGCAGTTTATCGGTAGCTGGAGATACGCAGTATTTT. Translating gives CASSLSVAGDTQYF. This rearrangement joins TRBV27 to TRBJ2-3; no clear D. Germline assignment: CDR1 MNHEY and CDR2 SMNVEV (reference sequence). Trimming stripped 0 bases from V and 5 bases from J, with 9 bases between. This CDR3 comprises 14 residues.